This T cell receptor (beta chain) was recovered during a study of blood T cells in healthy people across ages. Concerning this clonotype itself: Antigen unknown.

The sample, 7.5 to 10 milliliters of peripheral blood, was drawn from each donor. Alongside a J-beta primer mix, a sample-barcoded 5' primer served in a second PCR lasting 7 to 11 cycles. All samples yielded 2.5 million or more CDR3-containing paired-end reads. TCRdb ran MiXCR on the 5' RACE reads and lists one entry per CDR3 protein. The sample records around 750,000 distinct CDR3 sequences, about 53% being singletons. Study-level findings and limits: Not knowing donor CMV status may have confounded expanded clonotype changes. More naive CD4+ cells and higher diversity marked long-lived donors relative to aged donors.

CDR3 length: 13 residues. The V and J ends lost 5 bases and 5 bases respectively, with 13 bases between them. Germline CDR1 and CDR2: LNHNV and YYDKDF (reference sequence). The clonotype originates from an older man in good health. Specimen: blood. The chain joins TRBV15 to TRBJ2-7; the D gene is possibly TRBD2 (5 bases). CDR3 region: CATSRRSVNEQYF. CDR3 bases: TGTGCCACCAGCCGGAGGAGCGTGAACGAGCAGTACTTC. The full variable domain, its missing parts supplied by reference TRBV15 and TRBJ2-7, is DAMVIQNPRYQVTQFGKPVTLSCSQTLNHNVMYWYQQKSSQAPKLLFHYYDKDFNNEADTPDNFQSRRPNTSFCFLDIRSPGLGDTAMYLCATSRRSVNEQYFGPGTRLTVT.